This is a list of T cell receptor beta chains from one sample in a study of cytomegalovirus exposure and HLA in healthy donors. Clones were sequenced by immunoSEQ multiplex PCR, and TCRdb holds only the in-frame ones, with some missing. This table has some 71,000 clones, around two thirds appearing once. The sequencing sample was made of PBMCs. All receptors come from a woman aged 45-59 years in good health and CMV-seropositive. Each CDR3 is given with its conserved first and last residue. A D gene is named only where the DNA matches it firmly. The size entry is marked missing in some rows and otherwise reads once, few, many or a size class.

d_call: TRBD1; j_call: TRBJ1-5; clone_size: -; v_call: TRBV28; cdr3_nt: TGTGCCAGCAGTTCGGACAGGGGCCATCAGCCCCAGCATTTT; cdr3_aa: CASSSDRGHQPQHF
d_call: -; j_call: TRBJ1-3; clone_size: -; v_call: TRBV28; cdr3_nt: TGTGCCAGCAGTTTTAGAGCGTCGGGGATGAGCTCTGGAAACACCATATATTTT; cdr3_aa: CASSFRASGMSSGNTIYF
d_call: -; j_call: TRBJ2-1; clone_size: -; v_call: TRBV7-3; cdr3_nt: TGTGCCAGCAGCTTAATTTCTAGCAGTGAGCAGTTCTTC; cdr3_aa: CASSLISSSEQFF
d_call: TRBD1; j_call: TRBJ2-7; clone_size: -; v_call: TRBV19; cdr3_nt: TGTGCCAGTAGCGCGGACAGGGGGCTCAACGAGCAGTACTTC; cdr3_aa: CASSADRGLNEQYF
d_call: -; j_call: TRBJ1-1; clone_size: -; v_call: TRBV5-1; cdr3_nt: TGCGCCAGCAGCTTGAACACCGAGAACACTGAAGCTTTCTTT; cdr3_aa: CASSLNTENTEAFF
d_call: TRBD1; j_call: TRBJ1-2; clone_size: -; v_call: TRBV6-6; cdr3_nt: TGTGCCAGCAGCGACAGGGGTCGCGACTATGGCTACACCTTC; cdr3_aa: CASSDRGRDYGYTF
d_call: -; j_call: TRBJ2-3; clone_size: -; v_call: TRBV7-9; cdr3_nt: TGTGCCAGCAGCGTGGGGACACGCAGCACAGATACGCAGTATTTT; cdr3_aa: CASSVGTRSTDTQYF
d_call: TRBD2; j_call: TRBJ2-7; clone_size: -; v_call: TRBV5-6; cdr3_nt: TGTGCCAGCAGCGGGGGAGGGTTGGGGTACGAGCAGTACTTC; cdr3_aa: CASSGGGLGYEQYF
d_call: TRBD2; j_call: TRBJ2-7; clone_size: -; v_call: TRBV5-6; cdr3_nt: TGTGCCAGCAGCTCCCTCGAACTAGCGGGCGCTACCTACGAGCAGTACTTC; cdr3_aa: CASSSLELAGATYEQYF
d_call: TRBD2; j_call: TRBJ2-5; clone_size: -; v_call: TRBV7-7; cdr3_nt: TGTGCCAGCAGCCAGCCGGGAGGCGAGACCCAGTACTTC; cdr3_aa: CASSQPGGETQYF
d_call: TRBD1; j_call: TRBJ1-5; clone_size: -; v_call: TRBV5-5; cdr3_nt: TGTGCCAGCAGCTTGGGACAGGGGTACAATCAGCCCCAGCATTTT; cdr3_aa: CASSLGQGYNQPQHF
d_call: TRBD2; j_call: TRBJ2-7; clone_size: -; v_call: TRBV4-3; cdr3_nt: TGCGCCAGCAGCCCGGGACTAGCGGGCTCCTACGAGCAGTACTTC; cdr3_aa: CASSPGLAGSYEQYF
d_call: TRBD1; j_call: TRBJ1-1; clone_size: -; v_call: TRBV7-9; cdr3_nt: TGTGCCAGCAGCTTCGAGGGACAGTTGAACACTGAAGCTTTCTTT; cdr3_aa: CASSFEGQLNTEAFF
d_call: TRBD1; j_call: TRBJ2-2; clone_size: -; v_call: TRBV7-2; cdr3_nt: TGTGCCAGCAGGAGGACAGGTGTCGGGGAGCTGTTTTTT; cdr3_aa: CASRRTGVGELFF
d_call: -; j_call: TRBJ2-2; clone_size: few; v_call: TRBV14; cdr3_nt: TGTGCCAGCAGCCGCGCCGGGTCGGAGCTGTTTTTT; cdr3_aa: CASSRAGSELFF
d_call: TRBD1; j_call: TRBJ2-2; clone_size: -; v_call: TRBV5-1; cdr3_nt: TGCGCCAGCAGCCCGGGGACAGCTTTAGTCCCCGGGGAGCTGTTTTTT; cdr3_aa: CASSPGTALVPGELFF
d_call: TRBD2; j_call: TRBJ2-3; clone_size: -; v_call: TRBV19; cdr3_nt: TGTGCCAGTAGTGCCGGGGGGGCAGATACGCAGTATTTT; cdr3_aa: CASSAGGADTQYF
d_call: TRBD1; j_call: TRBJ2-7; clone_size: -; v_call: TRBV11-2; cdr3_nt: TGTGCCAGCAGCGTAACGAGCCCCGGGACAGGAGAATACGAGCAGTACTTC; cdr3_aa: CASSVTSPGTGEYEQYF
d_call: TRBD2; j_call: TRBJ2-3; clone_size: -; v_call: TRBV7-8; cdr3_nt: TGTGCCAGCGGAGCGGGAGGCGCGGATACGCAGTATTTT; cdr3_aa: CASGAGGADTQYF
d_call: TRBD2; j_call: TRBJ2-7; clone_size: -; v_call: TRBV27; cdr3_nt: TGTGCCAGCAGTCGGACTAGCGGGGGGGGTAGCTCCTACGAGCAGTACTTC; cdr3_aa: CASSRTSGGGSSYEQYF
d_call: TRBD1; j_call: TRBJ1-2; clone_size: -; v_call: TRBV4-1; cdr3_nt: TGCGCCAGCAGCCTTCCGGGACAGGGGGTTTCCTACTATGGCTACACCTTC; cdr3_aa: CASSLPGQGVSYYGYTF
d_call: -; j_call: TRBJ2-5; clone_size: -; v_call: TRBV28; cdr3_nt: TGTGCCAGCAGACGGACAGGAGGGGAGACCCAGTACTTC; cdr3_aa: CASRRTGGETQYF
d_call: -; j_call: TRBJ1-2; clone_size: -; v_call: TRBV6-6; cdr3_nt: TGTGCCAGCAGTGAGAGCTATGGCTACACCTTC; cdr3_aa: CASSESYGYTF
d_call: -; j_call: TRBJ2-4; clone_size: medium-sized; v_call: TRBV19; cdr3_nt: TGTGCCAGTATAAGGGAAGGGGGTCTCGACATTCAGTACTTC; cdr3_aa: CASIREGGLDIQYF
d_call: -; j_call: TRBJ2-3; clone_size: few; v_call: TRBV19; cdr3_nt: TGTGCCAGTAGCTCTACGGGGACAGATACGCAGTATTTT; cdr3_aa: CASSSTGTDTQYF
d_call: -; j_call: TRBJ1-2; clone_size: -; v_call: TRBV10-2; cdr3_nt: TGCGCCAGCAGTGAAAGACAGAACTATGGCTACACCTTC; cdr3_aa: CASSERQNYGYTF
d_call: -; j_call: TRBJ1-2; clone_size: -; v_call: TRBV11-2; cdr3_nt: TGTGCCAGCAGCTTAGCCAGGGATGGTGGCTACACCTTC; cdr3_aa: CASSLARDGGYTF
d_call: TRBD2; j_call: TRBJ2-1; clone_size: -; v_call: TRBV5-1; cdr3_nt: TGCGCCAGTTACCTTAGCGGGAGGGACGGGGAGCAGTTCTTC; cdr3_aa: CASYLSGRDGEQFF
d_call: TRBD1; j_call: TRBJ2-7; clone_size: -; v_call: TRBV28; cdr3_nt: TGTGCCAGCACCGGGACAGTTGACTACGAGCAGTACTTC; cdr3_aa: CASTGTVDYEQYF
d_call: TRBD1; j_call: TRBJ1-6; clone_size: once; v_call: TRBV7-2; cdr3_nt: TGTGCCAGCAGCTCCGGGACAGGCAGCAATAATTCACCCCTCCACTTT; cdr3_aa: CASSSGTGSNNSPLHF
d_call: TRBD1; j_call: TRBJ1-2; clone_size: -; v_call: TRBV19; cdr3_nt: TGTGCCAGTAGCGAGACAGGGGGCGGCTATGGCTACACCTTC; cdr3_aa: CASSETGGGYGYTF